This TCR beta chain was observed in a study of CD8 T cells in Susac syndrome. Random hexamers primed reverse transcription of about 0.45 to 1 ug RNA. TCRdb independently ran MiXCR on the immunoSEQ multiplex PCR reads; one entry per CDR3 protein. Altogether around 130,000 distinct CDR3 sequences are present, around 75% being singletons, with the ten largest covering around 0.51%. CDR1 and CDR2 (germline): SGHRS, YFSETQ. The CDR3 consists of 14 residues. The ends were cut back, 0 bases at V and 5 bases at J, with 10 bases in the middle. This receptor was identified in a human donor with multiple sclerosis. V is TRBV5-1 and J is TRBJ2-3; D may be TRBD1 or TRBD2 (5 bases each). Material for sequencing was CD8+ T cells from PBMCs. DNA of the CDR3: TGCGCCAGCAGCTTGGGGGGCGAGGGAGATACGCAGTATTTT. Its protein is CASSLGGEGDTQYF.